The clone carrying this T cell receptor (beta chain) has only a few counts. What it binds is not known. Construction of the TCR beta libraries employed iRepertoire HTBI primers in conjunction with Arm-PCR of CDR3 regions. Using its own MiXCR run on the multiplex PCR reads, TCRdb lists one record per CDR3 protein. Among roughly 250,000 distinct CDR3 sequences listed, approximately 18% were seen once. This specimen comes from a study of regulatory T cells in long-lasting Graves disease. Study-wide findings and caveats: Persistent Graves' patients possessed reduced TCR diversity relative to recently diagnosed ones. Persistent disease preferred TRBV28, TRBJ1-2 and TRBJ2-5.

Time point denoted: newly diagnosed GD, antithyroid drugs for less than 3 months. RNA extracted from PBMCs served as the sequencing template. CDR3 length equals 18 residues. The trim removed 3 bases at V and 1 base at J, leaving 12 bases unmatched. From germline, CDR1 is SGHRS and CDR2 YFSETQ. This same sample was also taken into another study, of T cells in Graves' hyperthyroidism and ophthalmopathy. Per that paper: Based on clinical symptoms, serum thyroxine and TRAb, thyroid ultrasound and orbital computed tomography, diagnoses were reached.

The genes are TRBV5-1 and TRBJ2-7, with 11 positions matching TRBD2. Specimen: peripheral blood mononuclear cells (PBMCs), collected at new diagnosis, from a patient treated with antithyroid drugs. This clonotype originated in a woman aged 30 to 39 with Graves disease. The DNA for the CDR3 is TGCGCCAGCAGCTCCGGGACTAGCGGACTACCGGATTCCTACGAGCAGTACTTC. It yields the protein CASSSGTSGLPDSYEQYF.